Listed here are 19 T cell receptor beta chains from one sample, sequenced in a study of Ad26.COV2.S vaccination and SARS-CoV-2 variants. Treatment defined: 15 to 20 received Ad26.COV2.S at low or high dose, single or two shots; 5 received placebo; per-sample allocation not given. The investigators took samples on day 63 after the first vaccine or placebo injection. Using immunoSEQ multiplex PCR, the repertoire was profiled, and TCRdb retains in-frame clones only, with some absent. The data contain approximately 300,000 clones, around 84% of them singletons. Sample: peripheral blood, taken in a trial of Ad26.COV2.S vaccine versus placebo. The receptors were gathered from a person between 18 and 60 years old who received the Ad26.COV2.S COVID-19 vaccine or a placebo.

This chain links TRBV9 with TRBJ1-6; 7 bases align to TRBD1. Germline V gene data show CDR1 as SGDLS and CDR2 as YYNGEE. The CDR3 covers 15 residues. Germline trimming cut 0 bases from V and 7 bases from J; bases unmatched to any gene: 4. CDR3 residues: CASSVEGQMNSPLHF. Here the CDR3 DNA reads TGTGCCAGCAGCGTAGAGGGACAGATGAATTCACCCCTCCACTTT. The entire variable domain, with the rest obtained from reference TRBV9 and TRBJ1-6, is as follows: DSGVTQTPKHLITATGQRVTLRCSPRSGDLSVYWYQQSLDQGLQFLIQYYNGEERAKGNILERFSAQQFPDLHSELNLSSLELGDSALYFCASSVEGQMNSPLHFGNGTRLTVT.

This chain links TRBV6-5 with TRBJ2-5; a possible D gene is TRBD2 (5 bases). CDR1 and CDR2 from the germline V gene are MNHEY and SVGAGI. This CDR3 is 14 amino acids long. V was cut by 2 bases and J by 1 base, with 8 bases left in between. In nucleotides, the CDR3 is TGTGCCAGCAGTTACCTGAGGGCCCAAGAGACCCAGTACTTC. Translated, it gives CASSYLRAQETQYF.

The chain uses TRBV28 and TRBJ1-4; D ambiguous. The CDR3 length is 14 residues. Germline values: CDR1 MDHEN, CDR2 SYDVKM. V gave up 6 bases and J gave up 5 bases, with 13 bases separating them. DNA for the CDR3: TGTGCCAGCAGCCGACCCAGACGCAATGAAAAACTGTTTTTT. It encodes CASSRPRRNEKLFF. The entire variable domain, with the rest obtained from reference TRBV28 and TRBJ1-4, is as follows: DVKVTQSSRYLVKRTGEKVFLECVQDMDHENMFWYRQDPGLGLRLIYFSYDVKMKEKGDIPEGYSVSREKKERFSLILESASTNQTSMYLCASSRPRRNEKLFFGSGTQLSVL.

V and J are TRBV12-5 and TRBJ1-1; possible D gene TRBD1, 6 bases. Germline CDR1 and CDR2: LGHNT and FRNRAP. V lost 7 bases and J 1 base, leaving 13 bases between the germline ends. This CDR3 is built from 14 residues. Written as DNA, the CDR3 is TGTGCTAGTGATAAACAGGGAACGAACACTGAAGCTTTCTTT. It encodes CASDKQGTNTEAFF.

The chain recombines TRBV5-6 with TRBJ1-5; 12 bases fit TRBD1. This CDR3 has 18 residues. Germline values: CDR1 SGHDT, CDR2 YYEEEE. Trimming took 4 bases from V and 3 from J; bases not matched to a gene: 11. CDR3 nucleotides: TGTGCCAGCAGCGCCCGGGACAGGGGGCGCATGGACAATCAGCCCCAGCATTTT. Amino acids: CASSARDRGRMDNQPQHF.

The J gene is TRBJ2-5, the V gene TRBV24-1; D is undetermined. This CDR3 region has 15 residues. The V gene lost 1 base and the J gene lost 2 bases, with 10 bases spanning the gap. Germline assignment: CDR1 KGHDR and CDR2 SFDVKD. Here the CDR3 DNA reads TGTGCCACCAGTGATTTCGGGCGCTCTCAAGAGACCCAGTACTTC. It translates to CATSDFGRSQETQYF.

The table lists this clone with a count of one. This chain joins TRBV30 and TRBJ1-5; TRBD1 is a possible D gene (5 bases). Germline-derived CDR1 and CDR2 are GTSNPN and SVGIG (reference sequence). The CDR3 extends over 13 amino acids. Between the trimmed V and J ends, which lost 1 base and 8 bases, there was a span of 12 bases. CDR3 region: CAWSGGVGEPQHF. CDR3 DNA sequence: TGTGCCTGGAGTGGAGGGGTAGGAGAGCCCCAGCATTTT.

V is TRBV4-3 and J is TRBJ1-2, with a possible D match to TRBD1 (5 bases). The germline CDR1 and CDR2 sequences are LGHNA and YSLEER. Trimming removed 0 bases at V and 7 bases at J, with 21 bases between. This CDR3 has 17 amino acids. The CDR3 protein is CASSQDWAGFAGGGYTF. The CDR3, as DNA: TGCGCCAGCAGCCAAGATTGGGCAGGGTTCGCGGGAGGTGGCTACACCTTC.

This clone was seen once. This chain joins TRBV3-1 (or the pseudogene TRBV3-2) and TRBJ1-1, with D possibly matching TRBD1 (6 bases). The CDR3 totals 14 residues. V dropped 4 bases and J dropped 0 bases, with 9 bases sitting between them. Per the germline V gene, CDR1 is LGHDT and CDR2 is YNNKEL (reference sequence). CDR3 amino acids: CASSLGHVNTEAFF. In DNA form, the CDR3 reads TGTGCCAGCAGCCTGGGACACGTGAACACTGAAGCTTTCTTT.

The chain combines TRBV2 with TRBJ2-5; perhaps TRBD2 as D (6 bases). The V gene's germline CDR1 is SNHLY and CDR2 FYNNEI. This CDR3 contains 15 residues. Trimming removed 2 bases from V and 5 bases from J, with 15 bases in between. The CDR3 DNA reads as TGTGCCAGCAGTGAATACGGGACTCCCAAGGAGACCCAGTACTTC. Translation: CASSEYGTPKETQYF.

The chain uses TRBV6-1 and TRBJ1-2; 7 nucleotides match TRBD1. Germline-derived CDR1 and CDR2 are MNHNS and SASEGT. J lost 4 bases, V lost 1 base, and 12 bases had no gene match. This CDR3 comprises 17 residues. The DNA for the CDR3 is TGTGCCAGCAGTGAAGAATGGAGGGGGCGCCAGCTCTATGGCTACACCTTC. It yields the protein CASSEEWRGRQLYGYTF.

This clone has just one count. This sequence joins TRBV4-2 and TRBJ1-1; the D gene is possibly TRBD1 (6 bases). CDR1 and CDR2 from the germline V gene are LGHNA and YNFKEQ. The V and J ends lost 0 bases and 4 bases respectively, with 12 bases between them. The CDR3 consists of 15 residues. This CDR3 reads CASSQDSGRGTEAFF. Written as DNA, the CDR3 is TGTGCCAGCAGCCAAGATTCGGGCAGGGGCACTGAAGCTTTCTTT.

This chain links TRBV10-3 with TRBJ2-4, with D possibly being TRBD2 (7 bases). The CDR3 runs to 16 residues. Trimming took 2 bases from V and 3 from J, leaving 14 bases between them. Germline-derived CDR1 and CDR2 are ENHRY and SYGVKD. The CDR3 loop is CAISERGGIGKNIQYF. CDR3 in DNA: TGTGCCATCAGTGAGAGGGGGGGAATTGGCAAAAACATTCAGTACTTC.

This chain uses TRBV6-2 or TRBV6-3 with TRBJ2-7; D is unresolved. Trimming removed 5 bases at V and 5 bases at J, with 10 bases between. Germline V gene data show CDR1 as MNHEY and CDR2 as SVGEGT. The CDR3 extends over 12 amino acids. The CDR3 coding sequence is TGTGCCAGCAGTCAAAGACACGACGAGCAGTACTTC. This encodes CASSQRHDEQYF.

This chain uses TRBV18 with TRBJ1-3; TRBD1 matches at 8 bases. The CDR3 spans 19 residues. Germline CDR1 and CDR2: KGHSH and LQKENI. Losses at the gene ends were 2 bases for V and 6 bases for J; bases not matched to a gene: 18. DNA for the CDR3: TGTGCCAGCTCACCATTTTCCGAAGGTTTTGGACAGGGCTCAAACACCATATATTTT. Translation gives CASSPFSEGFGQGSNTIYF.

This rearrangement joins TRBV2 to TRBJ1-2; D ambiguous. Germline-derived CDR1 and CDR2 are SNHLY and FYNNEI. Between the trimmed V and J ends, which lost 5 bases and 5 bases, there was a span of 6 bases. The CDR3 has 11 amino acids. The CDR3 loop is CASSNKYGYTF. CDR3 sequence (DNA): TGTGCCAGCAGTAACAAGTATGGCTACACCTTC.

A few counts support this clone. This sequence joins TRBV5-4 and TRBJ2-5; the D gene is possibly TRBD1 (6 bases). V was clipped by 1 base and J by 5 bases, with 12 bases between them. Germline V gene data show CDR1 as SGHNT and CDR2 as YYREEE (reference sequence). The CDR3 contains 14 residues. In DNA, the CDR3 is TGTGCCAGCAGCTTGATAGACAGGCGGGAGACCCAGTACTTC. Its translation is CASSLIDRRETQYF.

CDR3 nucleotide sequence: TGTGCCAGCTCACCACAAAGGGGCCCTCCCTACGAGCAGTACTTC. The encoded protein is CASSPQRGPPYEQYF. The chain carries TRBV18 and TRBJ2-7, with D maybe TRBD1 (5 bases). V was shortened by 1 base and J by 2 bases, with 12 bases between the two germline ends. The CDR3 totals 15 residues. The germline gives CDR1 KGHSH, CDR2 LQKENI.

The chain employs TRBV24-1 and TRBJ1-5; D gene uncertain. This CDR3 has 13 amino acids. Trimming left V 12 bases short and J 7 bases short, with 18 bases between. Per the germline V gene, CDR1 is KGHDR and CDR2 is SFDVKD. The CDR3 sequence is CAPNRPQRQPQHF. In DNA form, the CDR3 reads TGTGCCCCCAATCGTCCTCAAAGGCAGCCCCAGCATTTT.